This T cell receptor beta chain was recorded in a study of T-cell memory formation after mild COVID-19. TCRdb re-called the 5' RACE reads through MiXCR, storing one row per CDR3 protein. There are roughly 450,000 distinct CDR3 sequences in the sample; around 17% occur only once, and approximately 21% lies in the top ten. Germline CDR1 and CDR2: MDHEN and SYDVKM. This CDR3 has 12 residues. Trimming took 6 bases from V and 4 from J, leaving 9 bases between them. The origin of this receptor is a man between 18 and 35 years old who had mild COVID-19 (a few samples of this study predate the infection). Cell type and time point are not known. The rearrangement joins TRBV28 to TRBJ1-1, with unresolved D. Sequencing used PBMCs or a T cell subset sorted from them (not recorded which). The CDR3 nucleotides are TGTGCCAGCAGGATGGCGAGCACTGAAGCTTTCTTT. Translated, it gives CASRMASTEAFF.